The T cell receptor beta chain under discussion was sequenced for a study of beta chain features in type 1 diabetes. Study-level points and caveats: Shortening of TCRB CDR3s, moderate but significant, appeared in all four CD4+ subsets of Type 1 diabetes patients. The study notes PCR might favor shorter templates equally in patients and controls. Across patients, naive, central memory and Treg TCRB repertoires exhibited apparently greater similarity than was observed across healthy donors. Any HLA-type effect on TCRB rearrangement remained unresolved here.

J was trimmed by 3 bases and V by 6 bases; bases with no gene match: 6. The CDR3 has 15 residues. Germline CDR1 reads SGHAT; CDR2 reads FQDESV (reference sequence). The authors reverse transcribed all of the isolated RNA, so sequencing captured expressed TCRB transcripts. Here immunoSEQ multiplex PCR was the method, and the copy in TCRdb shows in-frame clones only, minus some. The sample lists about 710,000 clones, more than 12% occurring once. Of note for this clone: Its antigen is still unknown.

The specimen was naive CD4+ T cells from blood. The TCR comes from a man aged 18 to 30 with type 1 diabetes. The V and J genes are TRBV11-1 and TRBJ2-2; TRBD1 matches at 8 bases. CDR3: CASSAGQGYTGELFF. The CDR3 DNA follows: TGTGCCAGCAGTGCCGGACAGGGCTACACCGGGGAGCTGTTTTTT.